Below are 19 T cell receptor beta chains sequenced from a single sample in a study of human T cells and chemical hapten exposure. TCRdb reanalysed the RACE reads using MiXCR and keeps one entry per CDR3 protein. In the table there are around 77,000 distinct CDR3 sequences, 9.8% of which are singletons. Time point: patch test 1, 2 weeks after DPC sensitization. Treatment given: therapeutic diphenylcyclopropenone sensitization with weekly scalp DPC. This specimen was whole blood, taken in connection with sensitization to the hapten diphenylcyclopropenone (DPC). These receptors were collected from a woman aged 35 to 49 with alopecia areata. Some clones in this sample may be carry-over from other donors' samples.

This clonotype was observed a few times. The chain carries TRBV15 and TRBJ2-6; D is uncertain. The CDR3 has 16 amino acids. Trimming shortened V by 0 bases and J by 0 bases, and 6 bases separated the two germline ends. The germline CDR1 and CDR2 sequences are LNHNV and YYDKDF (reference sequence). The CDR3 DNA reads as TGTGCCACCAGCAGAGATCGGAGCTCTGGGGCCAACGTCCTGACTTTC. It translates to CATSRDRSSGANVLTF.

This clonotype was counted a single time. The chain combines TRBV9 with TRBJ1-2; 9 nucleotides agree with TRBD1. The CDR3 consists of 15 residues. Losses at the gene ends were 2 bases for V and 10 bases for J; bases not matched to a gene: 12. Germline CDR1 and CDR2: SGDLS and YYNGEE. The CDR3 reads CASSVTPNRGQTYTF. The DNA for the CDR3 is TGTGCCAGCAGCGTTACCCCAAACAGGGGGCAGACCTACACCTTC.

This clonotype was seen a handful of times. This chain joins TRBV30 and TRBJ2-5; maybe TRBD2 (5 bases). Germline V gene data show CDR1 as GTSNPN and CDR2 as SVGIG (reference sequence). The CDR3 covers 14 residues. V was clipped by 0 bases and J by 5 bases, with 13 bases between them. The DNA for the CDR3 is TGTGCCTGGAGTGTAGAGCCCCGGGGTGAGACCCAGTACTTC. Translation: CAWSVEPRGETQYF.

This clonotype was detected ten times or more. The V gene is TRBV13, the J gene TRBJ2-1; 13 bases are shared with TRBD2. V dropped 4 bases and J dropped 6; count of bases not matched to a gene: 9. Germline CDR1 and CDR2: PRHDT and FYEKMQ (reference sequence). The CDR3 has 17 amino acids. The CDR3 loop reads CASSYGLAGAPGNEQFF. DNA for the CDR3: TGTGCCAGCAGCTATGGACTAGCGGGGGCTCCCGGCAATGAGCAGTTCTTC.

CDR3 region: CASSPTSPATQYF. CDR3 nucleotides: TGTGCCAGCAGCCCTACGTCCCCCGCGACCCAGTACTTC. This chain uses TRBV11-2 with TRBJ2-5; D remains ambiguous. This CDR3 has 13 amino acids. Looked up from germline, CDR1 is SGHAT and CDR2 is FQNNGV. Trimming pared 5 bases from V and 7 bases from J, leaving 14 bases between.

Ten or more counts support this clonotype. The genes are TRBV6-6 and TRBJ2-6; a possible D gene is TRBD2 (7 bases). The germline CDR1 and CDR2 sequences are MNHNY and SVGAGI (reference sequence). The CDR3 sequence is 19 residues long. V lost 5 bases, J lost 0 bases, and 20 bases lay in between. CDR3 sequence (DNA): TGTGCCAGCAGTGCCAACCCTCGCGGGGGCCTCTCTGGGGCCAACGTCCTGACTTTC. Translated, it gives CASSANPRGGLSGANVLTF.

This clonotype was picked up many times. This sequence joins TRBV5-1 and TRBJ1-4; possible D gene TRBD1, 6 bases. There are 14 residues in the CDR3. The ends were cut back, 4 bases at V and 5 bases at J, with 12 bases in the middle. Per germline, CDR1 SGHRS and CDR2 YFSETQ. This CDR3 reads CASSPGHLNEKLFF. The CDR3 nucleotides read TGCGCCAGCAGCCCGGGACATCTGAATGAAAAACTGTTTTTT. The entire variable domain, with the rest obtained from reference TRBV5-1 and TRBJ1-4, is as follows: KAGVTQTPRYLIKTRGQQVTLSCSPISGHRSVSWYQQTPGQGLQFLFEYFSETQRNKGNFPGRFSGRQFSNSRSEMNVSTLELGDSALYLCASSPGHLNEKLFFGSGTQLSVL.

V gene TRBV7-9 combines with J gene TRBJ1-6; D uncertain. Looked up from germline, CDR1 is SEHNR and CDR2 is FQNEAQ (reference sequence). Deletions cut 0 bases from V and 10 bases from J, with 13 bases between. CDR3 size: 15 residues. The DNA of the CDR3 is TGTGCCAGCAGCTTAGCGCAAGAAGGATCGTCACCCCTCCACTTT. Translating gives CASSLAQEGSSPLHF. Together with reference TRBV7-9 and TRBJ1-6, the CDR3 gives the full variable domain: DTGVSQNPRHKITKRGQNVTFRCDPISEHNRLYWYRQTLGQGPEFLTYFQNEAQLEKSRLLSDRFSAERPKGSFSTLEIQRTEQGDSAMYLCASSLAQEGSSPLHFGNGTRLTVT.

The V and J genes are TRBV6-5 and TRBJ2-5, with 8 bases aligning to TRBD2. The CDR3 is 16 residues long. The germline V gene encodes CDR1 MNHEY and CDR2 SVGAGI. Trimming took 8 bases from V and 4 from J; bases not matched to a gene: 15. The CDR3 DNA sequence: TGTGCCAGCTACCCCTTTCTAGGGACTAGTCCAGAGACCCAGTACTTC. Translated, it gives CASYPFLGTSPETQYF.

This clonotype appeared a few times. The V gene is TRBV28, the J gene TRBJ2-4; D is tentatively TRBD1 or TRBD2 (5 bases each). The CDR3 totals 18 residues. V lost 5 bases, J lost 1 base, and 21 bases lay in between. Germline CDR1 is MDHEN and CDR2 is SYDVKM. The CDR3 DNA reads TGTGCCAGCAGTCAAAGAGTCGGGGCCTATAGGGCCAAAAACATTCAGTACTTC. It is translated as CASSQRVGAYRAKNIQYF.

The rearrangement uses TRBV7-9 and TRBJ2-3; tentatively, D is TRBD1 or TRBD2 (5 bases each). The CDR3 loop spans 13 amino acids. Germline CDR1 SEHNR, CDR2 FQNEAQ (reference sequence). V shed 7 bases and J shed 1 base, with 9 bases lying between them. The CDR3: CASNMGRTDTQYF. The CDR3 nucleotides are TGTGCCAGCAATATGGGACGCACAGATACGCAGTATTTT.

This clonotype has at least ten counts. The rearrangement joins TRBV7-9 to TRBJ2-3; 10 nucleotides align to TRBD2. Germline V gene lookup returns CDR1 SEHNR and CDR2 FQNEAQ (reference sequence). V shed 7 bases, J shed 2 bases, and the junction held 9 bases outside the gene matches. There are 16 residues in the CDR3. This chain's CDR3 is CASTPSSGSFTDTQYF. CDR3 in DNA: TGTGCCAGCACTCCGTCTAGCGGGAGTTTCACAGATACGCAGTATTTT. Combining the CDR3 with reference TRBV7-9 and TRBJ2-3 gives the whole variable domain DTGVSQNPRHKITKRGQNVTFRCDPISEHNRLYWYRQTLGQGPEFLTYFQNEAQLEKSRLLSDRFSAERPKGSFSTLEIQRTEQGDSAMYLCASTPSSGSFTDTQYFGPGTRLTVL.

This clonotype has only a few counts. The chain carries TRBV12-3 or TRBV12-4 and TRBJ2-3, with 7 bases aligning to TRBD1. V shed 7 bases and J 0 bases; nucleotides not matched to a gene: 10. The CDR3 extends over 16 amino acids. The CDR3 loop is CASNPGTALSTDTQYF. In DNA form, the CDR3 reads TGTGCCAGCAATCCTGGGACAGCCCTTAGCACAGATACGCAGTATTTT.

The rearrangement uses TRBV5-1 and TRBJ1-6; TRBD1 matches 12 bases. The CDR3 sequence is 15 residues long. Trimming took 4 bases from V and 8 from J; bases not matched to a gene: 4. Germline values: CDR1 SGHRS, CDR2 YFSETQ. The DNA of the CDR3 is TGCGCCAGCAGCATGGGACAGGGGGCGGATTCACCCCTCCACTTT. It codes for CASSMGQGADSPLHF.

V and J are TRBV11-2 and TRBJ1-2, with 7 bases that match TRBD1. CDR1 is SGHAT, CDR2 FQNNGV, per germline. The CDR3 consists of 14 residues. The junction had 6 bases not matched to a gene; V was cut back by 2 bases and J by 6 bases. CDR3 loop: CASSLSRQGDGYTF. Written as DNA, the CDR3 is TGTGCCAGCAGCTTATCTAGGCAGGGGGATGGCTACACCTTC.

The chain recombines TRBV15 with TRBJ2-3; no clear D gene. CDR1 is LNHNV and CDR2 is YYDKDF in the germline V gene (reference sequence). Trimming took 0 bases from V and 6 from J, leaving 22 bases between them. The CDR3 extends over 18 amino acids. In nucleotides, the CDR3 is TGTGCCACCAGCAGAGATTGGGATCGGGTAGCCCTCGGGGATACGCAGTATTTT. As protein: CATSRDWDRVALGDTQYF.

There are many counts of this clonotype. CDR3 loop: CASSFGGPPYEQYF. The CDR3 nucleotides read TGTGCCAGCAGCTTCGGCGGACCCCCCTACGAGCAGTACTTC. The chain links TRBV5-5 to TRBJ2-7; no definite D call. Germline assignment: CDR1 SGHKS and CDR2 YYEKEE (reference sequence). The CDR3 has 14 amino acids. V was shortened by 2 bases and J by 2 bases, with 11 bases between the two germline ends.

This clonotype was recorded at least ten times. At one end the junction does not follow the germline gene, possibly because of a read error. The rearrangement links TRBV6-2 or TRBV6-3 to TRBJ1-1; 7 bases line up with TRBD1. Germline V gene sequence: CDR1 MNHEY, CDR2 SVGEGT. CDR3 length: 13 amino acids. This CDR3 reads CASSLTQGLSPSF. Written as DNA, the CDR3 is TGTGCCAGCAGTTTGACACAGGGGTTATCTCCTTCGTTT.

This clonotype came up many times. The V gene is TRBV4-3, the J gene TRBJ2-4; 8 bases match TRBD1. This CDR3 spans 16 amino acids. V lost 2 bases to trimming and J lost 6 bases; unmatched junction nucleotides: 9. Germline V gene sequence: CDR1 LGHNA, CDR2 YSLEER. CDR3 bases: TGCGCCAGCAGCCAAACTGAGACAGGGGATATAAACATTCAGTACTTC. It specifies CASSQTETGDINIQYF.